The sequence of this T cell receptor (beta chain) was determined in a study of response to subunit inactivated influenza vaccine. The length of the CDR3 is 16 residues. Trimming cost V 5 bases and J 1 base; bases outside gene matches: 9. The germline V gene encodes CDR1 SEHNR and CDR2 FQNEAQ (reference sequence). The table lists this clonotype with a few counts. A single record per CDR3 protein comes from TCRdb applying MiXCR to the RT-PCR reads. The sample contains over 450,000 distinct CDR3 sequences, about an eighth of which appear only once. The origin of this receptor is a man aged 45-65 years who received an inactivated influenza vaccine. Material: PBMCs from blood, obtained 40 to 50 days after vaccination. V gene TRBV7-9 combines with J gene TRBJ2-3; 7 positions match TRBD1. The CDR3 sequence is CASSAQQGSGTDTQYF. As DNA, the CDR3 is TGTGCCAGCAGCGCCCAACAGGGGAGCGGCACAGATACGCAGTATTTT.